This TCR beta chain was retrieved from a study of neurological immune-mediated disorders. Background on the study: Secondary progressive cases numbered 3 among the roughly 34 multiple sclerosis patients, while the other 31 were relapsing-remitting.

This clonotype was picked up many times. Its specificity is unknown. The cDNA came from 5'RACE, which used 10-nucleotide random UMIs. TCRdb processed the 5' RACE reads anew with MiXCR; each CDR3 protein has one entry. The sample includes 35,000 to 50,000 distinct CDR3 sequences, 2% to 3% of them seen just once. General study results and limits: Phylogenetic grouping placed 18 of 34 multiple sclerosis patients' repertoires in one related-CDR3 cluster, a possible signature.

The receptor was derived from a man aged 50-59 years with multiple sclerosis. The sample taken for sequencing was PBMCs.

CDR3 protein: CSARALAPDTQYF. The DNA of the CDR3 is TGCAGTGCTAGAGCACTAGCGCCAGATACGCAGTATTTT. This chain uses TRBV20-1 with TRBJ2-3; 7 nucleotides agree with TRBD2. V lost 1 base, J lost 4 bases, and 2 bases stayed unmatched. The CDR3 contains 13 residues. Germline CDR1 DFQATT, CDR2 SNEGSKA (reference sequence).